This T cell receptor beta chain was identified in a study of blood T cell repertoires in COVID-19. Study-level background: Samples representing acute and convalescent COVID-19 were sourced from the United States, Italy and Spain. In each case, the material was cDNA or gDNA derived from T cells, B-cell-depleted T cells, or PBMCs.

Libraries were prepared by immunoSEQ multiplex PCR; TCRdb keeps only in-frame clonotypes and omits some of them. Of about 200,000 clones in the sample, approximately 87% were seen once. Trimming stripped 0 bases from V and 5 bases from J, with 13 bases between. Germline CDR1 LGHDT, CDR2 YNNKEL (reference sequence). The CDR3 extends over 15 amino acids. The V call is TRBV3-1 (or the pseudogene TRBV3-2), the J call TRBJ1-2; D gene uncertain. This clonotype was obtained from a man aged 55 to 70 who had recovered from COVID-19. The sample consisted of peripheral blood. The CDR3, as DNA: TGTGCCAGCAGCCAAGATGCCACCAGAACATATGGCTACACCTTC. This sequence encodes CASSQDATRTYGYTF.